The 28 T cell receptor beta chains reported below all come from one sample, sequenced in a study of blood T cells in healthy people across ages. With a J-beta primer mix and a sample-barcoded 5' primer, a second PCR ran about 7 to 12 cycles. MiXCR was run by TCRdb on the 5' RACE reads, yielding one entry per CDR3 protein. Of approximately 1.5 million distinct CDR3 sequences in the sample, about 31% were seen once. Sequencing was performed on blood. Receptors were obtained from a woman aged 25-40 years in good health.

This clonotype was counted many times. CDR3 DNA sequence: TGCAGTGCCCCACCCACAAGGGGCCGGGGCTACACCTTC. It codes for CSAPPTRGRGYTF. The chain joins TRBV20-1 to TRBJ1-2, with D possibly being TRBD1 (5 bases). CDR3 length: 13 residues. The ends were cut back, 6 bases at V and 8 bases at J, with 19 bases in the middle. CDR1 is DFQATT and CDR2 is SNEGSKA in the germline V gene (reference sequence).

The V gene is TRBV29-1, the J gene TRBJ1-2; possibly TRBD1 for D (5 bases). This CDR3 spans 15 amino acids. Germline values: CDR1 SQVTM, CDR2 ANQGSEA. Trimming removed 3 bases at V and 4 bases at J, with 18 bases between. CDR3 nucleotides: TGCAGCGTTGAGGGAGGCTCAGGGACTGCCTATGGCTACACCTTC. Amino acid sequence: CSVEGGSGTAYGYTF. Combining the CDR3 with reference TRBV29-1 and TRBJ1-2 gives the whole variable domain SAVISQKPSRDICQRGTSLTIQCQVDSQVTMMFWYRQQPGQSLTLIATANQGSEATYESGFVIDKFPISRPNLTFSTLTVSNMSPEDSSIYLCSVEGGSGTAYGYTFGSGTRLTVV.

CDR3: CASSESGGRTDTQYF. CDR3 bases: TGTGCCAGCTCAGAGTCGGGGGGCCGGACAGATACGCAGTATTTT. The rearrangement uses TRBV18 and TRBJ2-3; D might be TRBD2 (7 bases). Trimming shortened V by 5 bases and J by 3 bases, and 15 bases separated the two germline ends. The CDR3 has 15 residues. Germline lookup yields CDR1 KGHSH and CDR2 LQKENI. The full variable domain, in which reference TRBV18 and TRBJ2-3 provide the parts outside the CDR3, is NAGVMQNPRHLVRRRGQEARLRCSPMKGHSHVYWYRQLPEEGLKFMVYLQKENIIDESGMPKERFSAEFPKEGPSILRIQQVVRGDSAAYFCASSESGGRTDTQYFGPGTRLTVL.

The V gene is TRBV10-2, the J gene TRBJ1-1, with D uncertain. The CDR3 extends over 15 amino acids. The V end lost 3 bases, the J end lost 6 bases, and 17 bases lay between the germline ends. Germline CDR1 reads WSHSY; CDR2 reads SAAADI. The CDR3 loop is CASSDPGPTRAEAFF. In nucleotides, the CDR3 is TGCGCCAGCAGTGACCCCGGGCCAACAAGGGCTGAAGCTTTCTTT.

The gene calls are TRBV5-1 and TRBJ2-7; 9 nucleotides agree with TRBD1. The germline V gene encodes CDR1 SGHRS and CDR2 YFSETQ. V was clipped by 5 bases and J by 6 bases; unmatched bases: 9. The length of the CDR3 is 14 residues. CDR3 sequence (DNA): TGCGCCAGCAGGCAGGTGGGGACAGGGACCGAGCAGTACTTC. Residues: CASRQVGTGTEQYF.

The DNA for the CDR3 is TGCGCCAGCAGCTCTTCAATGGCCAACACTGAAGCTTTCTTT. It translates to CASSSSMANTEAFF. The V call is TRBV5-1, the J call TRBJ1-1; no definite D call. The V gene's germline CDR1 is SGHRS and CDR2 YFSETQ. The CDR3 is made up of 14 amino acids. Trimming took off 3 bases at V and 2 bases at J, with 11 bases between the two ends.

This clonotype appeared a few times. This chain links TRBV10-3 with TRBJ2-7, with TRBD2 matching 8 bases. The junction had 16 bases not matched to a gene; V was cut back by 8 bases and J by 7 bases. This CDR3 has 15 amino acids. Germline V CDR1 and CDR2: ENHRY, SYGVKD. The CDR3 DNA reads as TGTGCCATCGAAACATTAGCGGGAACCTACAATGAGCAGTACTTC. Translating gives CAIETLAGTYNEQYF.

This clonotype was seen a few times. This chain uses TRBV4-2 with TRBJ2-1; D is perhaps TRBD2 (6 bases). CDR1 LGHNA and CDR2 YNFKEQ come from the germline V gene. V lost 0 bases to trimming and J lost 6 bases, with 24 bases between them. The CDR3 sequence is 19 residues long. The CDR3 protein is CASSQDDLVGGAQGNEQFF. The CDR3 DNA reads TGTGCCAGCAGCCAAGATGATCTGGTTGGCGGGGCGCAGGGCAATGAGCAGTTCTTC.

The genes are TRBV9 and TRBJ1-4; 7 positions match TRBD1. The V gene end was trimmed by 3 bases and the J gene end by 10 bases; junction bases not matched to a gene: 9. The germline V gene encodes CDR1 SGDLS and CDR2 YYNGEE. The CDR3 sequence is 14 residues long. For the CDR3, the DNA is TGTGCCAGCAGCGAGGGGGCAGGGGCCCCAAAACTGTTTTTT. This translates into CASSEGAGAPKLFF.

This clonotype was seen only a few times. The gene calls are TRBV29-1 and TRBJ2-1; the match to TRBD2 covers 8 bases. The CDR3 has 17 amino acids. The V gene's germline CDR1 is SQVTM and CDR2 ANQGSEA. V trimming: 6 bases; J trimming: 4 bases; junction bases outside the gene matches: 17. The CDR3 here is CSVPFGGTRKMYNEQFF. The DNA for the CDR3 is TGCAGCGTCCCCTTTGGTGGGACTAGGAAAATGTACAATGAGCAGTTCTTC.

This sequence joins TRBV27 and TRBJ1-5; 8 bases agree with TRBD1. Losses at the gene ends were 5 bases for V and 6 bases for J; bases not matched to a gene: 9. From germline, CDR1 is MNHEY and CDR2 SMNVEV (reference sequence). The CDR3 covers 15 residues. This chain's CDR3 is CASSTDRAGGQPQHF. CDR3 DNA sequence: TGTGCCAGCAGTACGGACAGGGCCGGGGGTCAGCCCCAGCATTTT.

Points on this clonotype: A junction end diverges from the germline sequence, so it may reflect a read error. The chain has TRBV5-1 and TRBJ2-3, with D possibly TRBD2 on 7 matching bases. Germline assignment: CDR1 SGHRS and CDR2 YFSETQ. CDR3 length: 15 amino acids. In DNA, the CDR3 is TGCGCCGGCAGCGGAGGAAGGGGGGGAACAGACACGCAGTATTTT. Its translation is CAGSGGRGGTDTQYF.

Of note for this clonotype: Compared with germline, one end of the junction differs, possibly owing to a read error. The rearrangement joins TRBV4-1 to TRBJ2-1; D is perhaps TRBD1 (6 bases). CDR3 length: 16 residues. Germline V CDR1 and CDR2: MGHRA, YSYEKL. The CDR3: CASSQPTMTGYTEQFF. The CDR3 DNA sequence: TGCGCCAGCAGCCAACCGACAATGACAGGCTACACTGAGCAGTTCTTC.

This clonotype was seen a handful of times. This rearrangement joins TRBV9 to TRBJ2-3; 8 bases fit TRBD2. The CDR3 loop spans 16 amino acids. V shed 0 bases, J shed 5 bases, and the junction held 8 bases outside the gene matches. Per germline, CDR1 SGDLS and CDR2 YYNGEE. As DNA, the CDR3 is TGTGCCAGCAGCGTAGTCGGAGTAGCGGGGTTAGATACGCAGTATTTT. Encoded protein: CASSVVGVAGLDTQYF.

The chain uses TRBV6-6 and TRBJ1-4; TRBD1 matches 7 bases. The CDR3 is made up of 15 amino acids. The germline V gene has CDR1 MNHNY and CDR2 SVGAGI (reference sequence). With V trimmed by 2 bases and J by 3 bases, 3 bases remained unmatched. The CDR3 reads CASSYLGQPNEKLFF. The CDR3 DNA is TGTGCCAGCAGTTACCTGGGACAGCCTAATGAAAAACTGTTTTTT.

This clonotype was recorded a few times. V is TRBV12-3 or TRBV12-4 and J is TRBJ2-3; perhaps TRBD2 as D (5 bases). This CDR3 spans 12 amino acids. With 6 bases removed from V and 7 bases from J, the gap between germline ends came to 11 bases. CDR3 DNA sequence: TGTGCCAGCAGCGACTACATCAATACGCAGTATTTT. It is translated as CASSDYINTQYF.

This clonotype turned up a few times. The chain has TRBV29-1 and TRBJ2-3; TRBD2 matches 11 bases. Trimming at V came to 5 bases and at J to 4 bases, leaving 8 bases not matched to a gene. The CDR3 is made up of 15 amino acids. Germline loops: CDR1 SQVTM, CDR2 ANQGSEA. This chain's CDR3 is CSVNSGRALSDTQYF. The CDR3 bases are TGCAGCGTTAATAGCGGGAGGGCCTTATCAGATACGCAGTATTTT.

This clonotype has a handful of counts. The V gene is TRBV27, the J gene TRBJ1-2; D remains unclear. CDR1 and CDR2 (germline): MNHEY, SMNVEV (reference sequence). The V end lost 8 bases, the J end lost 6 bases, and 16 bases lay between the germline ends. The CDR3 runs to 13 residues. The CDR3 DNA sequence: TGTGCCAGCTCCTTCGGGCCTGGGCATGGCTACACCTTC. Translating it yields CASSFGPGHGYTF.

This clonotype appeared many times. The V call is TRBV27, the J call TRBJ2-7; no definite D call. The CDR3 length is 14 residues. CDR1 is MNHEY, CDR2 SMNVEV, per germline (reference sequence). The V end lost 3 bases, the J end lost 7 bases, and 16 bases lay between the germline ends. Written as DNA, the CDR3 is TGTGCCAGCAGTTTTACCAGTTTTACTCGGGAGCAGTACTTC. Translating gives CASSFTSFTREQYF.

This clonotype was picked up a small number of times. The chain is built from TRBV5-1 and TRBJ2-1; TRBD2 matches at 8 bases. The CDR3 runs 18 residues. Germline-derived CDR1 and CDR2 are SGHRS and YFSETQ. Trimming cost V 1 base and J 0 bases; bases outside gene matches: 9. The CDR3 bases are TGCGCCAGCAGCTTGCCTAGCGGGCGAATCCGCTCCTACAATGAGCAGTTCTTC. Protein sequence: CASSLPSGRIRSYNEQFF.

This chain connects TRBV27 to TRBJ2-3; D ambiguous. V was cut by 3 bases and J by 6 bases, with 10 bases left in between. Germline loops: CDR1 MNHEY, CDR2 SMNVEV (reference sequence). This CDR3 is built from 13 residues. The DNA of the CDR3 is TGTGCCAGCAGTTTTCTCGAGTTCGATACGCAGTATTTT. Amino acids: CASSFLEFDTQYF.

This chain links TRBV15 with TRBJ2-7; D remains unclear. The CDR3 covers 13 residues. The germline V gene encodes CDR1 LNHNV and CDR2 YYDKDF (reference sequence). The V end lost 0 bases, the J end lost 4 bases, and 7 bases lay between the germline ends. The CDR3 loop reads CATSRDDGYEQYF. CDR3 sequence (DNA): TGTGCCACCAGCAGAGATGATGGTTACGAGCAGTACTTC.

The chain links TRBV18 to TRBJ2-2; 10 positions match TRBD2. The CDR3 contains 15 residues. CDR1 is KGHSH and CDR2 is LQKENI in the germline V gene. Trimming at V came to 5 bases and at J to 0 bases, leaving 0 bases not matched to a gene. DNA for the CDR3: TGTGCCAGCTCAGGACTAGCGGCGAACACCGGGGAGCTGTTTTTT. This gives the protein CASSGLAANTGELFF.

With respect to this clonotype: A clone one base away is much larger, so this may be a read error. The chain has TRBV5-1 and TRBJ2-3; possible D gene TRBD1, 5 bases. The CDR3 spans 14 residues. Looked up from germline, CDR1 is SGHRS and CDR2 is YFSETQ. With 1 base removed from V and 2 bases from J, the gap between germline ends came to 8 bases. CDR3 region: CASSLRQNTDTQYF. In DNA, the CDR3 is TGCGCCAGCAGCTTGAGACAGAACACAGATACGCAGTATTTT.

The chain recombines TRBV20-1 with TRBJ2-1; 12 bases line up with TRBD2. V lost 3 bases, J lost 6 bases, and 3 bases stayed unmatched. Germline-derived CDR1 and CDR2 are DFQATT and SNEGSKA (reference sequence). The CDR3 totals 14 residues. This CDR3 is CSASLLAGGNEQFF. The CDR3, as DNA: TGCAGTGCTAGCCTACTAGCGGGAGGCAATGAGCAGTTCTTC.

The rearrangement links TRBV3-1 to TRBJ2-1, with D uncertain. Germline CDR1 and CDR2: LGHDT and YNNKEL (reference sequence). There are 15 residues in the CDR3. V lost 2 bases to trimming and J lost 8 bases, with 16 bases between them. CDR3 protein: CASSQLTSLGDEQFF. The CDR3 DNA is TGTGCCAGCAGCCAACTGACATCCCTTGGGGATGAGCAGTTCTTC.

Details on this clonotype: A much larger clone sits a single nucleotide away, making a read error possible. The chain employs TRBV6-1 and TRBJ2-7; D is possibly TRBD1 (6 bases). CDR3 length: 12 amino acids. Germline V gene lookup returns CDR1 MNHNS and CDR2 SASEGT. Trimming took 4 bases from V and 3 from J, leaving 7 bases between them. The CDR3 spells CASSAGDYEQYF. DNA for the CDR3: TGTGCCAGCAGTGCAGGGGACTACGAGCAGTACTTC.

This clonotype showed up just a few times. The CDR3 reads CASSYGLAGVAYEQYF. In nucleotides, the CDR3 is TGCGCCAGCAGCTACGGACTAGCGGGGGTTGCCTACGAGCAGTACTTC. The chain couples TRBV5-1 to TRBJ2-7; 13 bases line up with TRBD2. This CDR3 region has 16 residues. J was trimmed by 2 bases and V by 3 bases; bases with no gene match: 5. Germline values: CDR1 SGHRS, CDR2 YFSETQ.